These 27 T cell receptor beta chains share one sample of origin, sequenced in a study of T-cell memory formation after mild COVID-19. Using its own MiXCR run on the 5' RACE reads, TCRdb lists one record per CDR3 protein. Of about 130,000 distinct CDR3 sequences in the sample, about 15% were seen once. The sample taken for sequencing was PBMCs or a T cell subset sorted from them (not recorded which). These receptors all stem from a young man who had mild COVID-19 (a few samples of this study predate the infection). Cell type and time point are not known.

This chain uses TRBV5-1 with TRBJ2-7; no clear D. CDR3 length: 15 amino acids. The V end lost 1 base, the J end lost 6 bases, and 17 bases lay between the germline ends. Germline V lookup: CDR1 SGHRS, CDR2 YFSETQ. The CDR3 sequence is CASSLTPRERAEQYF. The CDR3 nucleotides read TGCGCCAGCAGCTTGACCCCCCGCGAACGTGCCGAGCAGTACTTC.

There are a few counts of this clonotype. The chain employs TRBV5-1 and TRBJ1-2; weak D call: TRBD1 (5 bases). CDR1 and CDR2 (germline): SGHRS, YFSETQ. V was trimmed by 4 bases and J by 8 bases, leaving 21 bases between them. This CDR3 has 15 residues. This chain's CDR3 is CASSNRPGANGGYTF. CDR3 nucleotide sequence: TGCGCCAGCAGCAACCGACCCGGGGCCAACGGGGGCTACACCTTC.

This clonotype showed up just a few times. J is TRBJ2-7 and V is TRBV7-2; TRBD1 might be the D (5 bases). CDR1 and CDR2 from the germline V gene are SGHTA and FQGNSA. The CDR3 totals 14 residues. V shed 2 bases and J shed 0 bases, with 8 bases lying between them. The CDR3 bases are TGTGCCAGCAGCTTAACAGGAGACTCCTACGAGCAGTACGTC. Its translation: CASSLTGDSYEQYV.

This clonotype was detected only a few times. The rearrangement links TRBV5-1 to TRBJ2-1; D is tentatively TRBD1 or TRBD2 (7 bases each). V lost 3 bases and J 7 bases, leaving 20 bases between the germline ends. The CDR3 contains 16 residues. CDR1 and CDR2 (germline): SGHRS, YFSETQ. This CDR3 is CASSSLPGLQGNEQFF. The CDR3 DNA is TGCGCCAGCAGCTCCCTCCCGGGACTACAGGGGAATGAGCAGTTCTTC.

The V gene is TRBV19, the J gene TRBJ2-1; D not resolved. The V end lost 7 bases, the J end lost 2 bases, and 15 bases lay between the germline ends. The CDR3 length is 15 residues. Germline CDR1 LNHDA, CDR2 SQIVND (reference sequence). In DNA form, the CDR3 reads TGTGCCAGTACCCCCGACCCGTGGGCCTACAATGAGCAGTTCTTC. Translation gives CASTPDPWAYNEQFF.

This clonotype was seen only a few times. V is TRBV28 and J is TRBJ1-1; no firm D call. Looked up from germline, CDR1 is MDHEN and CDR2 is SYDVKM. V was shortened by 8 bases and J by 3 bases, with 13 bases between the two germline ends. The CDR3 sequence is 13 residues long. The CDR3 reads CASVLTADTEAFF. The CDR3 region has the DNA TGTGCCAGCGTTCTGACGGCTGACACTGAAGCTTTCTTT.

This clonotype has more than one count but fewer than ten. The gene calls are TRBV6-5 and TRBJ1-3; no clear D. With 5 bases removed from V and 3 bases from J, the gap between germline ends came to 8 bases. The CDR3 consists of 13 residues. The germline gives CDR1 MNHEY, CDR2 SVGAGI. Here the CDR3 reads CASSPEVGNTIYF. DNA for the CDR3: TGTGCCAGCAGTCCAGAAGTTGGAAACACCATATATTTT.

This sequence joins TRBV7-2 and TRBJ1-6; possibly TRBD1 for D (6 bases). The CDR3 contains 13 residues. The germline V gene encodes CDR1 SGHTA and CDR2 FQGNSA. V lost 3 bases to trimming and J lost 10 bases, with 10 bases between them. The CDR3 DNA is TGTGCCAGCAGCTTTGGGGGGCGGTCACCCCTCCACTTT. Translating gives CASSFGGRSPLHF.

This chain connects TRBV29-1 to TRBJ1-3; D uncertain. CDR1 and CDR2 from the germline V gene are SQVTM and ANQGSEA. The CDR3 is 11 residues long. Trimming removed 4 bases from V and 0 bases from J, with 1 base in between. The chain's CDR3 is CSVASGNTIYF. The CDR3 bases are TGCAGCGTTGCCTCTGGAAACACCATATATTTT.

The chain joins TRBV7-2 to TRBJ1-2, with 7 bases that match TRBD1. Germline V gives CDR1 SGHTA, CDR2 FQGNSA. The CDR3 loop spans 13 amino acids. With V trimmed by 5 bases and J by 3 bases, 3 bases remained unmatched. The CDR3 sequence is CASSPTGDYGYTF. CDR3 nucleotides: TGTGCCAGCAGCCCCACAGGGGACTATGGCTACACCTTC.

This clonotype occurred many times. The chain combines TRBV7-9 with TRBJ1-5, with 12 bases fitting TRBD1. The J segment lost 6 bases and the V segment lost 6 bases, leaving 6 bases of the junction unmatched. The CDR3 is made up of 15 amino acids. The germline CDR1 and CDR2 sequences are SEHNR and FQNEAQ (reference sequence). The CDR3 DNA reads TGTGCCAGCAGGGCGGGACAGGGGGCAGGTCAGCCCCAGCATTTT. It codes for CASRAGQGAGQPQHF.

The chain joins TRBV20-1 to TRBJ2-3, with 8 bases lining up with TRBD2. The V gene's germline CDR1 is DFQATT and CDR2 SNEGSKA (reference sequence). The CDR3 is made up of 14 amino acids. V shed 3 bases, J shed 3 bases, and the junction held 5 bases outside the gene matches. As DNA, the CDR3 is TGCAGTGCTAGCGACGTAGCGGGGACAGATACGCAGTATTTT. It encodes CSASDVAGTDTQYF.

Many counts were recorded for this clonotype. The chain joins TRBV9 to TRBJ2-2; the match to TRBD1 covers 11 bases. Looked up from germline, CDR1 is SGDLS and CDR2 is YYNGEE. Trimming removed 0 bases from V and 5 bases from J; junction bases left unmatched: 3. The CDR3 has 16 amino acids. The CDR3 DNA reads as TGTGCCAGCAGCGTAGGGACAGGGGGCGGAACCGGGGAGCTGTTTTTT. This gives the protein CASSVGTGGGTGELFF.

This chain connects TRBV10-1 to TRBJ2-3; the D gene is possibly TRBD2 (6 bases). The CDR3 has 14 residues. V was pared by 5 bases and J by 8 bases, with 17 bases between. The germline V gene has CDR1 WNHNN and CDR2 SYGVQD (reference sequence). The CDR3 spells CASSPQTGVGTQYF. CDR3 DNA: TGCGCCAGCAGTCCCCAGACGGGGGTCGGTACGCAGTATTTT.

The gene calls are TRBV5-1 and TRBJ2-1; possibly TRBD1 for D (5 bases). The V and J ends lost 3 bases and 7 bases respectively, with 23 bases between them. The CDR3 sequence is 17 residues long. Germline V gene lookup returns CDR1 SGHRS and CDR2 YFSETQ. CDR3 bases: TGCGCCAGCAGCTCACCCTTCGACAGTCGTATTCTAAATGAGCAGTTCTTC. The encoded protein is CASSSPFDSRILNEQFF.

A few counts support this clonotype. The genes are TRBV4-2 and TRBJ2-7; TRBD1 matches at 7 bases. Germline loops: CDR1 LGHNA, CDR2 YNFKEQ. This CDR3 spans 11 amino acids. V trimming: 10 bases; J trimming: 6 bases; junction bases outside the gene matches: 6. The CDR3 is CATSGQSEQYF. In nucleotides, the CDR3 is TGTGCCACCTCGGGACAGTCCGAGCAGTACTTC.

The chain is built from TRBV6-6 and TRBJ1-5, with TRBD1 matching over 7 bases. CDR1 is MNHNY, CDR2 SVGAGI, per germline (reference sequence). After removal of 6 bases from V and 3 bases from J, the junction contained 8 bases not matched to a gene. The CDR3 loop spans 15 amino acids. The CDR3 region has the DNA TGTGCCAGCAGACTCGACAGGGAAAACAATCAGCCCCAGCATTTT. It codes for CASRLDRENNQPQHF.

V is TRBV7-6 and J is TRBJ2-3; 12 bases map to TRBD2. The germline V gene has CDR1 SGHVS and CDR2 FNYEAQ. V shed 5 bases and J 3 bases; nucleotides not matched to a gene: 9. The CDR3 loop spans 17 amino acids. The CDR3 protein is CASSPLSTSGGTDTQYF. In nucleotides, the CDR3 is TGTGCCAGCAGCCCTTTATCGACTAGCGGGGGAACAGATACGCAGTATTTT.

The table lists this clonotype with a few counts. This rearrangement joins TRBV6-6 to TRBJ2-4; TRBD1 is a possible D gene (6 bases). Trimming took off 2 bases at V and 5 bases at J, with 7 bases between the two ends. Germline loops: CDR1 MNHNY, CDR2 SVGAGI (reference sequence). This CDR3 contains 13 residues. The CDR3 is CASSYRQENIQYF. DNA for the CDR3: TGTGCCAGCAGTTACCGACAGGAAAACATTCAGTACTTC.

The chain links TRBV5-1 to TRBJ2-2; no definite D call. CDR3 length: 16 amino acids. V lost 0 bases to trimming and J lost 4 bases, with 13 bases between them. CDR1 and CDR2 from the germline V gene are SGHRS and YFSETQ. The CDR3, as DNA: TGCGCCAGCAGCTTGGGGGCAGGCGATAGCACCGGGGAGCTGTTTTTT. Protein: CASSLGAGDSTGELFF. The variable domain in full, completed from reference TRBV5-1 and TRBJ2-2, reads KAGVTQTPRYLIKTRGQQVTLSCSPISGHRSVSWYQQTPGQGLQFLFEYFSETQRNKGNFPGRFSGRQFSNSRSEMNVSTLELGDSALYLCASSLGAGDSTGELFFGEGSRLTVL.

V usage is TRBV2 and J usage is TRBJ1-1; 8 bases line up with TRBD1. Losses at the gene ends were 8 bases for V and 1 base for J; bases not matched to a gene: 3. Germline lookup yields CDR1 SNHLY and CDR2 FYNNEI. The CDR3 has 13 amino acids. CDR3 protein: CASGQGENTEAFF. CDR3 DNA: TGTGCCAGCGGACAGGGTGAGAACACTGAAGCTTTCTTT.

This clonotype was seen a few times. V usage is TRBV12-3 or TRBV12-4 and J usage is TRBJ1-4; no definite D call. This CDR3 comprises 13 residues. V lost 0 bases, J lost 11 bases, and 10 bases lay in between. The CDR3 region has the DNA TGTGCCAGCAGTTTAGCGCCAGAAGTGAAACTGTTTTTT. Protein product: CASSLAPEVKLFF.

This clonotype has a handful of counts. The chain links TRBV20-1 to TRBJ2-5; maybe TRBD2 (5 bases). Germline V lookup: CDR1 DFQATT, CDR2 SNEGSKA (reference sequence). The CDR3 has 11 amino acids. The CDR3 is CSPRGRETQYF. DNA of the CDR3: TGCAGCCCCCGGGGTAGGGAGACCCAGTACTTC.

Only a few counts were recorded for this clonotype. The chain carries TRBV20-1 and TRBJ2-1, with D possibly TRBD2 on 5 matching bases. The CDR3 has 12 residues. Germline-derived CDR1 and CDR2 are DFQATT and SNEGSKA (reference sequence). Trimming cost V 8 bases and J 6 bases, with 14 bases left between them. The CDR3 nucleotides are TGCAGTAATGAGGGTTTGAGCAATGAGCAGTTCTTC. Translation: CSNEGLSNEQFF.

This clonotype has only a few counts. This sequence joins TRBV3-1 and TRBJ2-1; D may be TRBD1 (5 bases). Germline lookup yields CDR1 LGHDT and CDR2 YNNKEL (reference sequence). Between the trimmed V and J ends, which lost 4 bases and 4 bases, there was a span of 11 bases. This CDR3 contains 14 residues. The CDR3 sequence: CASSPDGHYNEQFF. Here the CDR3 DNA reads TGTGCCAGCAGCCCGGATGGACATTACAATGAGCAGTTCTTC.

The rearrangement joins TRBV10-2 to TRBJ1-2, with D tentatively TRBD1 (6 bases). Germline CDR1 and CDR2: WSHSY and SAAADI. Trimming cost V 8 bases and J 8 bases, with 21 bases left between them. The CDR3 loop spans 14 amino acids. The CDR3 protein is CASGLGGALFGYTF. The CDR3 nucleotides are TGCGCCAGCGGCCTTGGGGGGGCACTCTTCGGCTACACCTTC.

The V and J genes are TRBV20-1 and TRBJ2-1; perhaps TRBD2 as D (5 bases). CDR1 is DFQATT and CDR2 is SNEGSKA in the germline V gene (reference sequence). CDR3 size: 11 residues. This CDR3 reads CTLRGYNEQFF. In DNA form, the CDR3 reads TGCACCCTCCGCGGGTACAATGAGCAGTTCTTC.